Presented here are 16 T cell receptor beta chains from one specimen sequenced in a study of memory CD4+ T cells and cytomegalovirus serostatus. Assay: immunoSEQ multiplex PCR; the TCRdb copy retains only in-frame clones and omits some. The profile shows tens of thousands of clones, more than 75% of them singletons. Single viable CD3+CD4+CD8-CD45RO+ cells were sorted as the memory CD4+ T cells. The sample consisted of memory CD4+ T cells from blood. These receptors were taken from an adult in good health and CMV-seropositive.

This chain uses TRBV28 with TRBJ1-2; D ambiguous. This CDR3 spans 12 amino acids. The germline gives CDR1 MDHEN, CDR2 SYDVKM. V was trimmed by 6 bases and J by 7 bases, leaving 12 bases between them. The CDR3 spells CASSSELGGYTF. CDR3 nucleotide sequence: TGTGCCAGCAGCTCTGAGCTGGGTGGCTACACCTTC.

CDR3 sequence reads: CASRGAGVESTEAFF. CDR3 bases: TGTGCCAGCAGGGGAGCAGGGGTGGAGAGTACTGAAGCTTTCTTT. The rearrangement joins TRBV28 to TRBJ1-1; D might be TRBD1 (6 bases). CDR1 is MDHEN and CDR2 is SYDVKM in the germline V gene. Trimming took off 6 bases at V and 5 bases at J, with 19 bases between the two ends. This CDR3 is 15 amino acids long.

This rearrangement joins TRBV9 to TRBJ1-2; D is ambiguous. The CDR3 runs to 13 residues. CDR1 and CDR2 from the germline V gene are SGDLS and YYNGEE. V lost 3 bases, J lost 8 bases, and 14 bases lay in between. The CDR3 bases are TGTGCCAGCAGCGGAATCCTGGGGTCAGGCTACACCTTC. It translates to CASSGILGSGYTF.

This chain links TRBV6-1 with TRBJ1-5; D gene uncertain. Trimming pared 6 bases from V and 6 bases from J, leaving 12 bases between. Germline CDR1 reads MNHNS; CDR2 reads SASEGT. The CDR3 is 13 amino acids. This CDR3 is CASSQAWGQPQHF. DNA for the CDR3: TGTGCCAGCAGCCAGGCCTGGGGTCAGCCCCAGCATTTT.

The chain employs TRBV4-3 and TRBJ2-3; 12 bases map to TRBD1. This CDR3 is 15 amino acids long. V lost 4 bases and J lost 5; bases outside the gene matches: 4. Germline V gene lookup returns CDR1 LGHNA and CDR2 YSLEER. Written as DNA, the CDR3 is TGCGCCAGCAGCCGGGGACAGGGGGCAGAAGATACGCAGTATTTT. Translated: CASSRGQGAEDTQYF.

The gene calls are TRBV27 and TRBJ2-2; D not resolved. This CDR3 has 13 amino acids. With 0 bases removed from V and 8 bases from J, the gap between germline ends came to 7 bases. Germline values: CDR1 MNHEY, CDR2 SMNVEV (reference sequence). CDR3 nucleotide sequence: TGTGCCAGCAGTTTATCAAGTGGGGGGGAGCTGTTTTTT. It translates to CASSLSSGGELFF.

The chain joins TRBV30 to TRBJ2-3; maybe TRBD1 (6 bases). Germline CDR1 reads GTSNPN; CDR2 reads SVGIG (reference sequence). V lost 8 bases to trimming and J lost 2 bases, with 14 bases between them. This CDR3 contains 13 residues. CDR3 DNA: TGTGCCGGAACAGGGCCCCTCACAGATACGCAGTATTTT. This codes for CAGTGPLTDTQYF.

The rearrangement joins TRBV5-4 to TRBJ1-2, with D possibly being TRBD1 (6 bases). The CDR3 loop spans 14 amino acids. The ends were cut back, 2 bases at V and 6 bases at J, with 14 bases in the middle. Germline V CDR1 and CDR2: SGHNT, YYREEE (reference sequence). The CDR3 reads CASSFPNRVDGYTF. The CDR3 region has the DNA TGTGCCAGCAGCTTTCCAAACAGGGTTGATGGCTACACCTTC.

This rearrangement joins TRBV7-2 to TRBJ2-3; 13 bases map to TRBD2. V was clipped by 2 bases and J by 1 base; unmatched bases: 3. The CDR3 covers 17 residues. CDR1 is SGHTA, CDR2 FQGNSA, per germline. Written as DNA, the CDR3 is TGTGCCAGCAGCTTATCCGGGACTAGCGGGGGCACAGATACGCAGTATTTT. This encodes CASSLSGTSGGTDTQYF.

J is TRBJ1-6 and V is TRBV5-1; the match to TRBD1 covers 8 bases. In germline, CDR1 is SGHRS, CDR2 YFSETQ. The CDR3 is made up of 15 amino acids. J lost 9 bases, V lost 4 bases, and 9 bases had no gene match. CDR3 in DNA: TGCGCCAGCAGCCCCTGGACAGGGTCCGGTTCACCCCTCCACTTT. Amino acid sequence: CASSPWTGSGSPLHF. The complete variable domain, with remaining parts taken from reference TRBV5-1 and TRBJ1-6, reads KAGVTQTPRYLIKTRGQQVTLSCSPISGHRSVSWYQQTPGQGLQFLFEYFSETQRNKGNFPGRFSGRQFSNSRSEMNVSTLELGDSALYLCASSPWTGSGSPLHFGNGTRLTVT.

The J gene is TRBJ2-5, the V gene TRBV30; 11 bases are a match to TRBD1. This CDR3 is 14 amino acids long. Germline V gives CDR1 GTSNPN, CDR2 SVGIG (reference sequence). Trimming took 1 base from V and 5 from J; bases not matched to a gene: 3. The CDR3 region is CAWSEDRGPETQYF. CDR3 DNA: TGTGCCTGGAGTGAGGACAGGGGGCCGGAGACCCAGTACTTC. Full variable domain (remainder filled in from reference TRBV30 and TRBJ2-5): SQTIHQWPATLVQPVGSPLSLECTVEGTSNPNLYWYRQAAGRGLQLLFYSVGIGQISSEVPQNLSASRPQDRQFILSSKKLLLSDSGFYLCAWSEDRGPETQYFGPGTRLLVL.

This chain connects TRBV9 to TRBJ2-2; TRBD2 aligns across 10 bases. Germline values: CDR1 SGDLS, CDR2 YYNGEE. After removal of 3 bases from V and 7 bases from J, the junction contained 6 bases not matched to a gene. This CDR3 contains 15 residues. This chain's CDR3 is CASSESGGAGGELFF. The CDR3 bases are TGTGCCAGCAGCGAGAGCGGGGGGGCCGGCGGGGAGCTGTTTTTT.

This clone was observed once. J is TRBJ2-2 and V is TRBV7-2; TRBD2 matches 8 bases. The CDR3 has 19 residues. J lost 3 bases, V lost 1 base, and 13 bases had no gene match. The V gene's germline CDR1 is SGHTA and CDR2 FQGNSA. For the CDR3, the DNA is TGTGCCAGCAGCTTAGAGGTAGCGGGGTGGACGATTGACACCGGGGAGCTGTTTTTT. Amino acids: CASSLEVAGWTIDTGELFF.

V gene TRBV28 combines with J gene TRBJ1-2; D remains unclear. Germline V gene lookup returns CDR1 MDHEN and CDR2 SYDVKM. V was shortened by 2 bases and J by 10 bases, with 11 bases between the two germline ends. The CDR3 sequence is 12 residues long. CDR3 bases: TGTGCCAGCAGTTTACAAGTTGATTACTACACCTTC. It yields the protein CASSLQVDYYTF.

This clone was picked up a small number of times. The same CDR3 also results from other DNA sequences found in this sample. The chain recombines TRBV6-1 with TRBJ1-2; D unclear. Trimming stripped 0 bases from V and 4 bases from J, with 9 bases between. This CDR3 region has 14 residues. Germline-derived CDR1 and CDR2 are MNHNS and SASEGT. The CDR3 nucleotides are TGTGCCAGCAGTGAAGCGGGTGGGAGCTATGGCTACACCTTC. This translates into CASSEAGGSYGYTF.

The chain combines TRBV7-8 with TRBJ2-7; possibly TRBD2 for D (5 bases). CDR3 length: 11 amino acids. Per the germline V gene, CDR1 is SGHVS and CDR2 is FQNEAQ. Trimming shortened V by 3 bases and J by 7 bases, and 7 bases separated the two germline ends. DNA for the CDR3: TGTGCCAGCAGCTTCGAGGGTGAGCAGTACTTC. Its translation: CASSFEGEQYF.